This passage covers 14 T cell receptor beta chains from one sample sequenced in a study of CD8 T cells in ankylosing spondylitis. The study, taken as a whole, reports: Ankylosing spondylitis blood appeared to be characterized by a TCR beta motif of eight highly homologous variants.

TCRdb analysed the 5' RACE reads with MiXCR anew, one entry per CDR3 protein. The sample has approximately 140,000 distinct CDR3 sequences, approximately 17% seen once. No antigen is known for these receptors. The specimen was blood, either unsorted or a sorted T cell fraction (not recorded which). These receptors were obtained from a male donor with ankylosing spondylitis.

The gene calls are TRBV7-8 and TRBJ2-7, with D maybe TRBD2 (5 bases). This CDR3 is 13 amino acids long. V gave up 4 bases and J gave up 3 bases, with 10 bases separating them. Germline assignment: CDR1 SGHVS and CDR2 FQNEAQ. CDR3 protein: CASSSVGIYEQYF. The CDR3 DNA reads TGTGCCAGCAGCTCCGTCGGGATCTACGAGCAGTACTTC.

Concerning this clonotype itself: The conserved phenylalanine or tryptophan normally closing the CDR3 is absent here, so this likely arose from a read error. The rearrangement links TRBV28 to TRBJ2-7; TRBD2 is a possible D gene (7 bases). This CDR3 has 12 residues. Germline CDR1 is MDHEN and CDR2 is SYDVKM. V shed 9 bases and J shed 3 bases, with 12 bases lying between them. CDR3 in amino acids: CASGRGFYEQYL. The CDR3 DNA sequence: TGTGCCAGTGGGAGGGGGTTCTACGAGCAGTACCTC.

The V gene is TRBV27, the J gene TRBJ2-7; 9 bases line up with TRBD1. The length of the CDR3 is 15 residues. Per the germline V gene, CDR1 is MNHEY and CDR2 is SMNVEV (reference sequence). V trimming: 11 bases; J trimming: 2 bases; junction bases outside the gene matches: 13. This chain's CDR3 is CAASRAGQGTYEQYF. CDR3 DNA: TGTGCCGCCTCCCGCGCGGGACAGGGTACCTACGAGCAGTACTTC.

This clonotype was observed once. The chain carries TRBV5-1 and TRBJ1-1; 7 positions match TRBD1. The CDR3 is 13 amino acids. Per the germline V gene, CDR1 is SGHRS and CDR2 is YFSETQ. Trimming at V came to 4 bases and at J to 3 bases, leaving 3 bases not matched to a gene. The CDR3, as DNA: TGCGCCAGCAGCGGACAGGACCACACTGAAGCTTTCTTT. Its translation is CASSGQDHTEAFF. Looking up the rest from reference TRBV5-1 and TRBJ1-1 gives the full variable domain: KAGVTQTPRYLIKTRGQQVTLSCSPISGHRSVSWYQQTPGQGLQFLFEYFSETQRNKGNFPGRFSGRQFSNSRSEMNVSTLELGDSALYLCASSGQDHTEAFFGQGTRLTVV.

This clonotype occurred a few times. CDR3 bases: TGCGCCAGCAGCGACTGGGACAGGGGGCCGGACGAGCAGTACTTC. This gives the protein CASSDWDRGPDEQYF. The genes are TRBV5-1 and TRBJ2-7; TRBD1 aligns across 12 bases. The trim removed 4 bases at V and 5 bases at J, leaving 7 bases unmatched. The CDR3 runs 15 residues. CDR1 and CDR2 (germline): SGHRS, YFSETQ. The full variable domain, its missing parts supplied by reference TRBV5-1 and TRBJ2-7, is KAGVTQTPRYLIKTRGQQVTLSCSPISGHRSVSWYQQTPGQGLQFLFEYFSETQRNKGNFPGRFSGRQFSNSRSEMNVSTLELGDSALYLCASSDWDRGPDEQYFGPGTRLTVT.

This clonotype occurred many times. The J gene is TRBJ2-5, the V gene TRBV4-3, with 8 bases identical to TRBD2. Germline CDR1 is LGHNA and CDR2 is YSLEER. J lost 1 base, V lost 1 base, and 8 bases had no gene match. The CDR3 extends over 17 amino acids. Here the CDR3 reads CASSQVRLAGFQETQYF. As DNA, the CDR3 is TGCGCCAGCAGCCAAGTAAGGCTAGCGGGCTTCCAAGAGACCCAGTACTTC.

In this sample, this clonotype turned up a few times. The chain combines TRBV9 with TRBJ1-5, with D possibly matching TRBD1 (5 bases). CDR3 length: 14 amino acids. Per the germline V gene, CDR1 is SGDLS and CDR2 is YYNGEE. V was shortened by 0 bases and J by 7 bases, with 11 bases between the two germline ends. CDR3 sequence: CASSVGGEGQPQHF. The DNA of the CDR3 is TGTGCCAGCAGCGTAGGAGGGGAGGGGCAGCCCCAGCATTTT.

The chain joins TRBV12-5 to TRBJ2-1; 7 nucleotides match TRBD2. Germline loops: CDR1 LGHNT, CDR2 FRNRAP. J lost 5 bases, V lost 2 bases, and 0 bases had no gene match. This CDR3 is built from 13 residues. The CDR3 nucleotides read TGTGCTAGTGGTTTGACTAGCGACAATGAGCAGTTCTTC. Its translation: CASGLTSDNEQFF.

The chain has TRBV5-4 and TRBJ2-7; D gene unclear. Germline V gene data show CDR1 as SGHNT and CDR2 as YYREEE (reference sequence). This CDR3 spans 13 amino acids. V lost 4 bases to trimming and J lost 4 bases, with 12 bases between them. CDR3 nucleotide sequence: TGTGCCAGCAGCGCTGGTATTGGGTACGAGCAGTACTTC. This sequence encodes CASSAGIGYEQYF.

The chain is built from TRBV12-3 or TRBV12-4 and TRBJ2-7; no reliable D call. CDR3 length equals 16 residues. V was cut by 3 bases and J by 3 bases, with 18 bases left in between. The CDR3 DNA sequence: TGTGCCAGCAGTTTCCACCTCGGGCTTTTGTTCTACGAGCAGTACTTC. Translating it yields CASSFHLGLLFYEQYF.

This clonotype has a handful of counts. The V gene is TRBV6-1, the J gene TRBJ1-5; no definite D call. V lost 8 bases and J lost 0, with 11 bases in between. Germline lookup yields CDR1 MNHNS and CDR2 SASEGT. CDR3 length equals 14 residues. This CDR3 reads CASGNRYSNQPQHF. The CDR3 bases are TGTGCCAGCGGAAACCGTTATAGCAATCAGCCCCAGCATTTT.

This clonotype was counted at least ten times. The chain recombines TRBV29-1 with TRBJ1-1; unclear D gene. This CDR3 contains 13 residues. CDR1 is SQVTM and CDR2 is ANQGSEA in the germline V gene. V dropped 5 bases and J dropped 1 base, with 11 bases sitting between them. DNA for the CDR3: TGCAGCGTTCGCCGGGGATCGAACACTGAAGCTTTCTTT. Amino acids: CSVRRGSNTEAFF.

This clonotype has ten or more counts. The rearrangement joins TRBV20-1 to TRBJ2-3; 10 bases fit TRBD2. Trimming took 3 bases from V and 1 from J; bases not matched to a gene: 7. CDR1 and CDR2 from the germline V gene are DFQATT and SNEGSKA (reference sequence). The CDR3 is 16 residues long. The CDR3 coding sequence is TGCAGTGCTAGGTTGGGGGGGACTAGCGGCACAGATACGCAGTATTTT. This codes for CSARLGGTSGTDTQYF.

The V gene is TRBV27, the J gene TRBJ2-1, with TRBD1 matching 8 bases. This CDR3 has 15 residues. Germline CDR1 is MNHEY and CDR2 is SMNVEV (reference sequence). The trim removed 8 bases at V and 4 bases at J, leaving 10 bases unmatched. The CDR3 sequence: CASGTRQGSYNEQFF. The CDR3 DNA sequence: TGTGCCAGCGGGACACGACAGGGGAGTTACAATGAGCAGTTCTTC.